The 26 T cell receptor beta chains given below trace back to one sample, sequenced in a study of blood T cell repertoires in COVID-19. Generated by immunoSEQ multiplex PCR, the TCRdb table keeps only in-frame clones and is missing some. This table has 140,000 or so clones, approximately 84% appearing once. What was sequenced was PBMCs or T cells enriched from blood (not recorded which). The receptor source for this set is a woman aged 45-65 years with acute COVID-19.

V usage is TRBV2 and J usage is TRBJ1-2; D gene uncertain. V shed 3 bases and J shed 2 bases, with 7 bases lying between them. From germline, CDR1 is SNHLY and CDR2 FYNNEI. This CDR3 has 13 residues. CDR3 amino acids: CASSDGLNYGYTF. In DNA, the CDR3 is TGTGCCAGCAGTGATGGGCTCAACTATGGCTACACCTTC.

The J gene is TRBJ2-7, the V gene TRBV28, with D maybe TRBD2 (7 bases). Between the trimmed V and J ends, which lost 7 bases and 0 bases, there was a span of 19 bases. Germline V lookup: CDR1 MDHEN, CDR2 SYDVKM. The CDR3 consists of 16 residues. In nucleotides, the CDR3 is TGTGCCAGCATCCAAGGGGGGGGAGGGGTCTCCTACGAGCAGTACTTC. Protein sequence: CASIQGGGGVSYEQYF. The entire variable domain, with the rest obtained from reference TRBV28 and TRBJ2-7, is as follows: DVKVTQSSRYLVKRTGEKVFLECVQDMDHENMFWYRQDPGLGLRLIYFSYDVKMKEKGDIPEGYSVSREKKERFSLILESASTNQTSMYLCASIQGGGGVSYEQYFGPGTRLTVT.

CDR3 sequence: CASSQAGTTYNEQFF. In nucleotides, the CDR3 is TGTGCCAGCAGCCAAGCGGGGACTACCTACAATGAGCAGTTCTTC. V gene TRBV14 combines with J gene TRBJ2-1, with 7 bases that match TRBD2. This CDR3 has 15 residues. Germline V lookup: CDR1 SGHDN, CDR2 FVKESK. The J segment lost 2 bases and the V segment lost 1 base, leaving 2 bases of the junction unmatched.

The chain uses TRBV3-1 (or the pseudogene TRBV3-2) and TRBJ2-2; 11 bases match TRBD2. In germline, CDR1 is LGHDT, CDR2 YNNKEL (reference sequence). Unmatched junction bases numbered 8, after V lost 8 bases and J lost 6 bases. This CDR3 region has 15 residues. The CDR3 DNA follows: TGTGCCAGCCGAACTAGCGGGAGTTTTTCCGGGGAGCTGTTTTTT. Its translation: CASRTSGSFSGELFF.

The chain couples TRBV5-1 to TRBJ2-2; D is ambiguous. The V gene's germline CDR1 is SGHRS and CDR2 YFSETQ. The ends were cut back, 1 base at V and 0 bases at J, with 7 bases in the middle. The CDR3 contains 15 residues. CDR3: CASSLPTTNTGELFF. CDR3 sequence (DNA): TGCGCCAGCAGCTTGCCAACTACGAACACCGGGGAGCTGTTTTTT.

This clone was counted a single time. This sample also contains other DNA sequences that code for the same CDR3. Here the CDR3 reads CASSGDSYEQYF. Here the CDR3 DNA reads TGTGCCAGCAGTGGTGACAGCTACGAGCAGTACTTC. The chain couples TRBV12-3 or TRBV12-4 to TRBJ2-7; possible D gene TRBD1, 5 bases. The CDR3 is 12 residues long. V was shortened by 5 bases and J by 3 bases, with 8 bases between the two germline ends.

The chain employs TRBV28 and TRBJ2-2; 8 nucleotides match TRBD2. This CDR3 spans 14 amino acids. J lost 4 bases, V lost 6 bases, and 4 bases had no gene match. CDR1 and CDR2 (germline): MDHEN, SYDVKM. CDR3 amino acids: CASSPGGATGELFF. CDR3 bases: TGTGCCAGCAGCCCGGGGGGGGCCACCGGGGAGCTGTTTTTT.

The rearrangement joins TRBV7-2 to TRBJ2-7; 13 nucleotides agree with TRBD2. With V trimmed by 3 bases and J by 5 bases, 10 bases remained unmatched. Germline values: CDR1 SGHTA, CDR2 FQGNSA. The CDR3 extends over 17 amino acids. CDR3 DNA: TGTGCCAGCAGCTTTTCCGGACTAGCGGGAGCTTACGACGAGCAGTACTTC. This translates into CASSFSGLAGAYDEQYF.

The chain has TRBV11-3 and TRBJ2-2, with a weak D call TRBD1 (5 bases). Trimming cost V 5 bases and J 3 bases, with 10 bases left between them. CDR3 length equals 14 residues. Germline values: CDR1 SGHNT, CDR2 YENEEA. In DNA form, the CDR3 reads TGTGCCAGCAGCGCCGGACAAGACACCGGGGAGCTGTTTTTT. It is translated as CASSAGQDTGELFF.

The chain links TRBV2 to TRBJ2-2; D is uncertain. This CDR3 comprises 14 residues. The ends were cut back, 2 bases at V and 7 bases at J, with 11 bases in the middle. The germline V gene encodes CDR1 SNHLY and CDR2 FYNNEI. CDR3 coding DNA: TGTGCCAGCAGTGAAACAGTTGACGGCGGGGAGCTGTTTTTT. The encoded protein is CASSETVDGGELFF.

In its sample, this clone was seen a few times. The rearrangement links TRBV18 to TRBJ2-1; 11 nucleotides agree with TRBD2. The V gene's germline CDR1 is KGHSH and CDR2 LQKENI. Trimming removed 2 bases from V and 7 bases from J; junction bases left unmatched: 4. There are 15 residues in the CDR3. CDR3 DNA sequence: TGTGCCAGCTCACCAGGGCTAGCGGGAGGTAATGAGCAGTTCTTC. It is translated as CASSPGLAGGNEQFF.

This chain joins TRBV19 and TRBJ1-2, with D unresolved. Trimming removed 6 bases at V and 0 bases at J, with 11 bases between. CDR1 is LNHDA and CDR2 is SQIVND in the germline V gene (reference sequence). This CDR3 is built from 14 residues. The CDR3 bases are TGTGCCAGTAGCCCCCGGGGAACTAACTATGGCTACACCTTC. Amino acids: CASSPRGTNYGYTF.

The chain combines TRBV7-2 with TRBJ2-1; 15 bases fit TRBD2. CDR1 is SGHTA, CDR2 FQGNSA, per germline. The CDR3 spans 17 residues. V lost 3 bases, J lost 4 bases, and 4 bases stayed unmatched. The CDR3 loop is CASSLPGLAGGYNEQFF. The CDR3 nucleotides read TGTGCCAGCAGCTTGCCCGGACTAGCGGGAGGGTACAATGAGCAGTTCTTC.

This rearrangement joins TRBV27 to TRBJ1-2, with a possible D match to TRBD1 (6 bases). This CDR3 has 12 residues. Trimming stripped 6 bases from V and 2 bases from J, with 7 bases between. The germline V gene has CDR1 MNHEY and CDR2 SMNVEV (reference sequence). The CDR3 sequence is CASRTGNYGYTF. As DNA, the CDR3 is TGTGCCAGCAGAACAGGGAACTATGGCTACACCTTC.

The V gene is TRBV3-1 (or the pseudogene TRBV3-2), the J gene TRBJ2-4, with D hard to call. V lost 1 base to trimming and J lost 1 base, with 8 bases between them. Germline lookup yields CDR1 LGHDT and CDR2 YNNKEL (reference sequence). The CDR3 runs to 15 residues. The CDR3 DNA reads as TGTGCCAGCAGCCAAGGGTTGAGTGCCAAAAACATTCAGTACTTC. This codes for CASSQGLSAKNIQYF.

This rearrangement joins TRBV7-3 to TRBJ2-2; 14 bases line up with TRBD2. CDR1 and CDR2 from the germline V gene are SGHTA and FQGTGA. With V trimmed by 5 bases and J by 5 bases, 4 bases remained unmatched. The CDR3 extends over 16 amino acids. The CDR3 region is CASSPGTSGRTGELFF. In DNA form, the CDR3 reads TGTGCCAGCAGCCCCGGGACTAGCGGGAGAACCGGGGAGCTGTTTTTT.

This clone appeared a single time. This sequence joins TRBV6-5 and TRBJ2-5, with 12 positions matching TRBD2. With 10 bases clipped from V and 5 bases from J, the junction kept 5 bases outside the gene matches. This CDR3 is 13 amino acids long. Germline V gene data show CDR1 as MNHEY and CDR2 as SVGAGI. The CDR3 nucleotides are TGTGCCACTAAGACTAGCGGGAGTGAGACCCAGTACTTC. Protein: CATKTSGSETQYF.

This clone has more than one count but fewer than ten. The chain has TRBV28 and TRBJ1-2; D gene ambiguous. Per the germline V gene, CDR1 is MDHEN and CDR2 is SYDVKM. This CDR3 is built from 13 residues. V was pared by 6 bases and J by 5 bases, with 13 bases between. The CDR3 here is CASSSWRGYGYTF. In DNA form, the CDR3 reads TGTGCCAGCAGCTCCTGGCGAGGGTATGGCTACACCTTC.

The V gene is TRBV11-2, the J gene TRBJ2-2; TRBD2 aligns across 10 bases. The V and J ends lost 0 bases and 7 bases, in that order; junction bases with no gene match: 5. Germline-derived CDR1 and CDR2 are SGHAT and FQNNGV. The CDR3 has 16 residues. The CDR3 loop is CASSLDPGLARGELFF. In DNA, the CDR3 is TGTGCCAGCAGCTTAGACCCGGGACTAGCGCGCGGGGAGCTGTTTTTT.

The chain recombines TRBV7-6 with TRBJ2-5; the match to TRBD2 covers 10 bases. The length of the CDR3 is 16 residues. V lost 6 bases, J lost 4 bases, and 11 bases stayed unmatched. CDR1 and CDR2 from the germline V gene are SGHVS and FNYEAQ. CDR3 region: CASSPASGSMGETQYF. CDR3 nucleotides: TGTGCCAGCAGTCCTGCTAGCGGGAGTATGGGAGAGACCCAGTACTTC.

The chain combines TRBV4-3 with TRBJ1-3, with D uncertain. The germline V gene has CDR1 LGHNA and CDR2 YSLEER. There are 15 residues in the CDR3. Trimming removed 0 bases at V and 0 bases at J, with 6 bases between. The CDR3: CASSQDSGSGNTIYF. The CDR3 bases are TGCGCCAGCAGCCAAGACTCGGGCTCTGGAAACACCATATATTTT.

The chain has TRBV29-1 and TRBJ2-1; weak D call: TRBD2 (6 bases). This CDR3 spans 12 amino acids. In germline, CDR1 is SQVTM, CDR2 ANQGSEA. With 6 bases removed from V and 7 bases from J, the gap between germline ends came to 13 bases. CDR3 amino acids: CSVIMGGNEQFF. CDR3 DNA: TGCAGCGTAATCATGGGAGGAAATGAGCAGTTCTTC.

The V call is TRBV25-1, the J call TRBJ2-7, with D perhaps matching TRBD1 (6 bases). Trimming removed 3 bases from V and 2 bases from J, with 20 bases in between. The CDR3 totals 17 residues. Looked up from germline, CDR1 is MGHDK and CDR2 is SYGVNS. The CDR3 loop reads CASSDQTGTPQAYEQYF. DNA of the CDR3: TGTGCCAGCAGTGATCAAACCGGGACACCCCAGGCCTACGAGCAGTACTTC.

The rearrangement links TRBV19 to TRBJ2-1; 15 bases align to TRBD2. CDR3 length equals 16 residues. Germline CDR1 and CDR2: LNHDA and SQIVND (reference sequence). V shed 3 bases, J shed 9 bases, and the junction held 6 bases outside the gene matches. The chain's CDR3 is CASSMRTSGRGAEQFF. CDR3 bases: TGTGCCAGTAGTATGAGGACTAGCGGGAGGGGTGCTGAGCAGTTCTTC.

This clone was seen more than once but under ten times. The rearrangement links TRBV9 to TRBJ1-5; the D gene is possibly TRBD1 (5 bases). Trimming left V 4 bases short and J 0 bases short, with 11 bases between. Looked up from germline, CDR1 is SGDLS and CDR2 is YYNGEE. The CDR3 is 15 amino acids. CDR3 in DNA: TGTGCCAGCAGCCCCTGGGGGGGTAGCAATCAGCCCCAGCATTTT. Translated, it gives CASSPWGGSNQPQHF.

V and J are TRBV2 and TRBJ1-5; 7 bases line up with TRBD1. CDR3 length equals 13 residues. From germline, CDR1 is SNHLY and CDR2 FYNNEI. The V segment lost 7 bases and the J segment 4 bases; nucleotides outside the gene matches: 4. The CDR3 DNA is TGTGCCAGCAAAGACAGGGTAAATCAGCCCCAGCATTTT. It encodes CASKDRVNQPQHF.